The entry below describes one TCR beta chain. CDR3 length equals 14 residues. CDR1 is SGHDN, CDR2 FVKESK, per germline. The V end was cut by 5 bases, the J end by 2 bases, with 13 bases between. This sample was taken from a study of blood T cell repertoires in COVID-19. Study as a whole: Italy, Spain and the United States were the sources of the convalescent and acute COVID-19 samples.

Per the study methods: Amplified reference gene primers provided the basis for estimating nucleated cell counts. Data came from immunoSEQ multiplex PCR; TCRdb stores just in-frame clones and leaves some out. V, J and clone size are taken as reported in that table, and D and trimming were inferred from the DNA itself. The table has tens of thousands of clones, around 91% seen once. The chain couples TRBV14 to TRBJ2-7; TRBD2 is a possible D gene (5 bases). The specimen sequenced was peripheral blood. The clonotype originates from a man in his sixties or seventies with active or convalescent COVID-19. CDR3 in DNA: TGTGCCAGCAGCGTCTTAGACGGGGCCTACGAGCAGTACTTC. It is translated as CASSVLDGAYEQYF.